Reported below is one TCR beta chain. Its matching antigen is unknown. TCRdb keeps only in-frame clones here, not all; method: immunoSEQ multiplex PCR. The sample records 150,000 or so clones, more than 85% being singletons. The data belong to a study of T cell responses to AZD1222 COVID-19 vaccine. General study points: With two AZD1222 doses given, Spike-specific TCR breadth and depth both rose. It should be noted that donors were predominantly white British and more often female, and clonal diversity was possibly underestimated.

The receptor was derived from an adult in good health. The sequencing here drew on peripheral blood, taken on day 0 of AZD1222 vaccination.

The CDR3 reads CASSPGLNYGYTF. The CDR3 bases are TGTGCCAGCAGTCCGGGTCTAAACTATGGCTACACCTTC. The chain combines TRBV7-2 with TRBJ1-2; D ambiguous. The CDR3 runs to 13 residues. CDR1 and CDR2 (germline): SGHTA, FQGNSA. Trimming removed 6 bases from V and 2 bases from J, with 10 bases in between.